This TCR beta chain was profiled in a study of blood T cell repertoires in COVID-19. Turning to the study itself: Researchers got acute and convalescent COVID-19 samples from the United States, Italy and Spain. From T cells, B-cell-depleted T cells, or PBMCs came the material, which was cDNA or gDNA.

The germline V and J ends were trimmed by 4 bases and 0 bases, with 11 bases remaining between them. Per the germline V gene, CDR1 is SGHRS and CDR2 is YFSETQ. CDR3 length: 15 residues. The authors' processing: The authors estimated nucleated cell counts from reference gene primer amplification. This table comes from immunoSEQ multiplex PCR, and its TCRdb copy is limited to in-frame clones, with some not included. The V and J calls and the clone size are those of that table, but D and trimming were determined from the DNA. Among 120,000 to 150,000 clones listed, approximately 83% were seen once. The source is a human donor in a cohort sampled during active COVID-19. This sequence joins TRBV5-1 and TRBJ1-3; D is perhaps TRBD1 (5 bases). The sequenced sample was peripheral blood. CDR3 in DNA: TGCGCCAGCAGCGCGGGGGTTACCTCTGGAAACACCATATATTTT. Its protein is CASSAGVTSGNTIYF.